The entry that follows covers one T cell receptor (beta chain) sequence. Its antigen is unidentified. Primers included in the PCR were 60 Vbeta and 13 Jbeta primers. Produced via immunoSEQ multiplex PCR; TCRdb's table is partial and in-frame only. The table records some 110,000 clones, 70% to 80% of them present only once. Germline V lookup: CDR1 LGHNA, CDR2 YSLEER. V was trimmed by 6 bases and J by 4 bases, leaving 19 bases between them. The CDR3 has 16 amino acids. This record belongs to a study of cytomegalovirus exposure and HLA in healthy donors. Whole-study findings and limits: In most subjects, TCR beta sequences reportedly gave accurate predictions of HLA-A and HLA-B alleles. Data from an earlier analysis indicated that most TCR beta V segments were productive either about 87% or about 30% of the time. The study carried out a later analysis of TCR beta sequences. It associated some 18,000 of them with specific HLA alleles at a false discovery rate of 0.05.

The receptor's source is a man under 40 in good health and CMV-seropositive. Source material: PBMCs. The V gene is TRBV4-3, the J gene TRBJ1-3; no firm D call. The CDR3 region has the DNA TGCGCCAGCAGGGGATATGCGGAGGGCGCAGGAAACACCATATATTTT. It yields the protein CASRGYAEGAGNTIYF.